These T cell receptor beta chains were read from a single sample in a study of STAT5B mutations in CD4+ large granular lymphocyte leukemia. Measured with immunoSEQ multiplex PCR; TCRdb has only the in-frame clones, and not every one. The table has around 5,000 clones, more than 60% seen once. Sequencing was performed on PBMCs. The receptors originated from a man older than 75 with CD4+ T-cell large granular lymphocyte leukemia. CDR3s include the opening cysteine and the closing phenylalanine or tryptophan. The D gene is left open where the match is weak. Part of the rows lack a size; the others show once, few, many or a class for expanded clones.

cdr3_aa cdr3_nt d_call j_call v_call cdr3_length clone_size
CASSTDRGGIEQYF TGTGCCAGCAGCACTGACCGGGGGGGGATCGAGCAGTACTTC TRBD2 TRBJ2-7 TRBV7-8 14 .
CASSPGSGANVLTF TGTGCCAGCAGCCCGGGGTCTGGGGCCAACGTCCTGACTTTC . TRBJ2-6 TRBV7-3 14 .
CASVGGSNYGYTF TGTGCCAGCGTAGGCGGATCTAACTATGGCTACACCTTC . TRBJ1-2 TRBV7-9 13 .
CASSLGRGGTEAFF TGTGCCAGCAGCTTAGGGCGGGGGGGGACTGAAGCTTTCTTT . TRBJ1-1 TRBV11-2 14 .
CASSLRPGGSYEQYF TGTGCCAGCAGCTTAAGGCCAGGGGGCTCGTACGAGCAGTACTTC TRBD1 TRBJ2-7 TRBV7-6 15 .
CASSLGTVNEQFF TGTGCCAGCAGCCTAGGGACAGTCAATGAGCAGTTCTTC TRBD1 TRBJ2-1 TRBV5-6 13 .
CATSRDPGQTETQYF TGTGCCACCAGCAGAGATCCGGGACAGACGGAGACCCAGTACTTC TRBD1 TRBJ2-5 TRBV15 15 .
CASSRGTSGIYEQFF TGCGCCAGCAGCCGCGGGACTAGCGGGATCTATGAGCAGTTCTTC TRBD2 TRBJ2-1 TRBV4-1 15 .
CASSLGQAIRETQYF TGTGCCAGCAGCTTGGGACAGGCCATAAGAGAGACCCAGTACTTC TRBD1 TRBJ2-5 TRBV7-8 15 .
CASSQEEWQLAKNIQYF TGTGCCAGCAGCCAAGAGGAGTGGCAGCTAGCCAAAAACATTCAGTACTTC . TRBJ2-4 TRBV4-2 17 .
CASSLLGRREGPYNEQFF TGTGCCAGCAGTTTATTGGGCCGGCGGGAGGGCCCTTACAATGAGCAGTTCTTC TRBD2 TRBJ2-1 TRBV27 18 .
CASKTTGGPYNEQFF TGTGCCAGCAAGACGACCGGGGGTCCATACAATGAGCAGTTCTTC . TRBJ2-1 TRBV2 15 .
CASSLAGASDEQFF TGTGCCTCTTCACTAGCGGGAGCGTCGGATGAGCAGTTCTTC TRBD2 TRBJ2-1 TRBV30 14 .
CASSMRTEAFF TGTGCCAGTAGTATGAGGACTGAAGCTTTCTTT . TRBJ1-1 TRBV19 11 .
CASSFIAGPTGVNEQFF TGTGCCAGCAGTTTCATAGCGGGACCTACAGGAGTTAATGAGCAGTTCTTC TRBD2 TRBJ2-1 TRBV27 17 .
CASSILAGGGAYNEQFF TGTGCCAGTAGTATACTAGCGGGAGGTGGCGCCTACAATGAGCAGTTCTTC TRBD2 TRBJ2-1 TRBV19 17 .
CASSQGVYGYTF TGTGCCAGCAGCCAGGGGGTCTATGGCTACACCTTC TRBD1 TRBJ1-2 TRBV5-4 12 .
CAISAGPLGQGTGTEAFF TGTGCCATCAGTGCCGGGCCCCTGGGACAGGGGACGGGCACTGAAGCTTTCTTT TRBD1 TRBJ1-1 TRBV10-3 18 .
CASSPREAGGEETQYF TGTGCCAGCAGCCCTCGGGAAGCGGGGGGGGAAGAGACCCAGTACTTC TRBD2 TRBJ2-5 TRBV5-6 16 .
CASSSSPGLFIYEQYF TGTGCCAGCAGTTCCTCGCCAGGGTTATTTATCTACGAGCAGTACTTC . TRBJ2-7 TRBV28 16 .
CAWSVSLGAFF TGTGCCTGGAGTGTAAGTCTTGGGGCTTTCTTT . TRBJ1-1 TRBV30 11 .
CASSDGQGTYQPQHF TGTGCCAGCAGTGACGGACAGGGGACATATCAGCCCCAGCATTTT TRBD1 TRBJ1-5 TRBV2 15 .
CASSPLQGLAGELFF TGTGCCAGCAGCCCCCTCCAGGGGCTGGCCGGGGAGCTGTTTTTT . TRBJ2-2 TRBV7-6 15 .
CASSLVDREGYTF TGTGCCAGCAGCTTAGTTGACAGGGAAGGCTACACCTTC TRBD1 TRBJ1-2 TRBV7-9 13 once
CASSRKRPGQGPGTNYEQYF TGCGCCAGCAGCCGTAAGCGCCCGGGACAGGGGCCGGGTACTAACTACGAGCAGTACTTC TRBD1 TRBJ2-7 TRBV4-3 20 .
CASSVQTSGTDTQYF TGTGCCAGCAGCGTACAGACTAGCGGCACAGATACGCAGTATTTT TRBD2 TRBJ2-3 TRBV7-3 15 .
CSVESYSYEQYF TGCAGCGTTGAAAGCTACTCCTACGAGCAGTACTTC . TRBJ2-7 TRBV29-1 12 .
CARYSGSSYNEQFF TGTGCCAGATATAGCGGTAGCTCCTACAATGAGCAGTTCTTC . TRBJ2-1 TRBV25-1 14 .
CASSQGRTGELFF TGTGCCAGCAGCCAGGGAAGGACCGGGGAGCTGTTTTTT . TRBJ2-2 TRBV7-7 13 .
CASSATQGLDGYTF TGTGCCAGCAGCGCAACACAGGGGCTCGATGGCTACACCTTC TRBD1 TRBJ1-2 TRBV7-9 14 .
CASSWLAVNNEQFF TGTGCCAGCAGTTGGCTAGCGGTAAACAATGAGCAGTTCTTC TRBD2 TRBJ2-1 TRBV27 14 .
CASSQDPTPGREETQYF TGCGCCAGCAGCCAAGACCCCACCCCGGGACGAGAAGAGACCCAGTACTTC . TRBJ2-5 TRBV4-1 17 once
CASSYTTGNTGELFF TGCGCCAGCAGCTACACCACAGGGAACACCGGGGAGCTGTTTTTT . TRBJ2-2 TRBV5-1 15 medium-sized
CAWTRQLQETQYF TGTGCCTGGACGAGACAGCTACAAGAGACCCAGTACTTC . TRBJ2-5 TRBV30 13 .
CASSLYKGGQGEGYTF TGTGCCAGCAGTTTATATAAAGGGGGACAGGGGGAGGGCTACACCTTC TRBD1 TRBJ1-2 TRBV27 16 .
CASRSLQGALNTEAFF TGCGCCAGCAGGTCTCTACAGGGGGCTCTGAACACTGAAGCTTTCTTT TRBD1 TRBJ1-1 TRBV5-1 16 .
CASSDPIAGGPYEQYF TGTGCCAGCAGCGACCCGATAGCGGGAGGACCCTACGAGCAGTACTTC TRBD2 TRBJ2-7 TRBV9 16 .
CASSSPDTLVAQYF TGTGCCAGCAGCTCCCCTGACACCCTGGTGGCCCAGTACTTC . TRBJ2-5 TRBV7-9 14 .
CSVEDGQAAYEQYF TGCAGCGTTGAAGATGGGCAGGCTGCCTACGAGCAGTACTTC . TRBJ2-7 TRBV29-1 14 .
CASSQVAGGPNEQFF TGTGCCAGCAGCCAAGTTGCGGGGGGACCCAATGAGCAGTTCTTC TRBD2 TRBJ2-1 TRBV14 15 .
CASRGREAKNIQYF TGTGCCAGCAGGGGCAGGGAGGCCAAAAACATTCAGTACTTC . TRBJ2-4 TRBV28 14 .
CRRQAPRYGYTF TGTCGACGACAGGCCCCCAGGTATGGCTACACCTTC . TRBJ1-2 TRBV21-1 12 .
CASSLARLRQQFF TGTGCCAGCAGCTTAGCGCGGTTGAGGCAGCAGTTCTTC . TRBJ2-1 TRBV7-9 13 .
CASSARKGFAEAFF TGTGCCAGCAGTGCCCGGAAGGGATTCGCTGAAGCTTTCTTT . TRBJ1-1 TRBV6-6 14 once
CASSEALGGTNEKLFF TGTGCCAGCAGTGAAGCGCTTGGGGGTACTAATGAAAAACTGTTTTTT . TRBJ1-4 TRBV2 16 .
CASTVEASGYNEQFF TGCGCCAGCACCGTAGAGGCTAGCGGTTACAATGAGCAGTTCTTC TRBD2 TRBJ2-1 TRBV10-2 15 .
CASHKNTGELFF TGTGCCAGTCACAAGAACACCGGGGAGCTGTTTTTT . TRBJ2-2 TRBV19 12 .
CASSGPGGIEQFF TGTGCCAGCAGCGGCCCCGGGGGGATCGAGCAGTTCTTC TRBD2 TRBJ2-1 TRBV28 13 .
CASSLGFNQPQHF TGTGCCAGCAGCTTAGGTTTTAATCAGCCCCAGCATTTT . TRBJ1-5 TRBV11-2 13 few
CASSLGRVGFGELFF TGTGCCAGCAGCTTAGGCCGTGTTGGGTTCGGGGAGCTGTTTTTT . TRBJ2-2 TRBV7-8 15 .
CASSERGAVNEKLFF TGTGCCAGCAGCGAGAGGGGGGCTGTAAATGAAAAACTGTTTTTT . TRBJ1-4 TRBV9 15 .
CASSVGRTGELFF TGTGCCAGCAGCGTAGGAAGAACCGGGGAGCTGTTTTTT . TRBJ2-2 TRBV9 13 .
CASRAIGRLANYNEQFF TGTGCCAGCAGGGCAATCGGGCGACTAGCGAATTACAATGAGCAGTTCTTC TRBD2 TRBJ2-1 TRBV7-9 17 .
CASSKRSRELPGELFF TGTGCCAGCAGCAAACGTTCGCGGGAGCTCCCCGGGGAGCTGTTTTTT . TRBJ2-2 TRBV21-1 16 .
CASSLGTGSTEQYF TGTGCCAGCAGTCTCGGGACAGGGTCGACCGAGCAGTACTTC TRBD1 TRBJ2-7 TRBV27 14 .